What follows is one T cell receptor beta chain and its context. What this receptor recognizes is not known. Base-call qualities are not available, and no considerably larger clone is one nucleotide away. TCRbeta CDR3 regions were amplified from genomic DNA by means of the immunoSEQ Assay, a bias-controlled multiplex PCR. Processing in the source paper ran as follows. Within the assay, amplification of reference gene primers was used to estimate how many nucleated cells each sample contained. Sequence reads were collapsed and filtered to measure the absolute abundance of every unique TCRbeta CDR3 rearrangement. For each sample, productive Simpson clonality was calculated as the square root of Simpson's diversity index across productive rearrangements. The table comes from immuneACCESS by way of TCRdb, which keeps in-frame sequences with V and J called. Part of the clones is missing from these tables; in studies checked, under half for an unresolved V gene and the rest for unknown reasons. That table is the source of V, J and clone size, and D and trimming were worked out from the DNA. The sample records about 300,000 clones, 75% to 90% of which are singletons. The top ten clones comprise 1.5% to 2% of the sample.

CDR1 and CDR2 were assigned from the germline V gene (reference sequence) as SGHNT and YYREEE. Trimming at the junction amounts to 2 bases on V and 0 bases on J, and the germline ends lie 21 bases apart. Counted from cysteine to phenylalanine, this CDR3 has 19 amino acids. Only the CDR3 DNA is retained, 57 bases long and in frame from the first base. Participants in the prospective study were aged about 18 to 100 years, lived in under 30 United States geographic areas, and enrolled through a virtual design. In the prospective study, cohorts were assigned on the basis of participant-reported clinical history obtained from a screening survey and a study questionnaire. Recovered participants in ImmuneRACE Cohort 3 were defined as having two consecutive negative NP/OP PCR tests, clearance from a healthcare professional, or resolution of symptoms. Mobile phlebotomists in the prospective study collected whole blood, serum and a nasopharyngeal or oropharyngeal swab from every participant. Over an approximately 2-month period, participants in the prospective study had the option of providing additional blood draws and questionnaires. Before DNA extraction, prospective study blood samples were shipped either frozen or at room temperature.

These data come from a study of blood T cell repertoires in COVID-19 (dated by TCRdb to the early 2020s). Background for the entire study: Samples covering the acute and convalescent phases of COVID-19 were provided by collaborators in the United States, Italy and Spain. The repertoires were released in a freely available public database meant as a resource for research on the immune response to SARS-CoV-2. The dataset comprised deeply sampled blood TCRbeta repertoires from subjects exposed to, actively infected with, or recovered from COVID-19. Nearly every sample came with metadata listing a de-identified subject ID, COVID-19 status, age in years and sex. The material from the prospective study consisted of cDNA or gDNA derived from T cells, B-cell-depleted T cells, or PBMCs. HLA class I and class II types, where available, came from metadata supplied by the sample provider rather than from assay-based typing. Samples came from the ongoing ImmuneRACE study (first 160 participants) plus 1,254 subjects from 6 global collaborators. The research as a whole found: The quantity of clinical and demographic metadata differed by source and by participant and was supplied without curation.

This receptor chain uses TRBV5-4 and TRBJ2-4; TRBD2 is a possible D gene, resting on 5 matching bases. The sequenced sample was PBMCs or T cells enriched from blood (not recorded which). This TCR derives from a woman between 35 and 50 years old who had recovered from COVID-19. The sequenced DNA is TGTGCCAGCAGCTTAACAAAGACTAATAGCCCACCAGCCAAAAACATTCAGTACTTC. Translation gives CASSLTKTNSPPAKNIQYF.